Presented here are 9 T cell receptor beta chains from one specimen sequenced in a study of T cells in Graves' hyperthyroidism and ophthalmopathy. Using RNA transcripts as the source, TCR beta CDR3 regions were amplified. RT-PCR in the first round (using the HTBI primer set) targeted the TCR CDR3. Using its own MiXCR run on the multiplex PCR reads, TCRdb lists one record per CDR3 protein. Of about 200,000 distinct CDR3 sequences in the sample, about 17% are singletons; the top ten hold 53%. Sequencing was carried out using blood. The receptors shown here come from a woman aged 45 to 65 with Graves' hyperthyroidism.

This clonotype was found many times. The V gene is TRBV12-3 or TRBV12-4, the J gene TRBJ2-2, with D possibly matching TRBD2 (6 bases). CDR3 length: 16 amino acids. The V end was cut by 6 bases, the J end by 2 bases, with 16 bases between. The DNA for the CDR3 is TGTGCCAGCAGGCCCTTGGAGGGAGGAAACACCGGGGAGCTGTTTTTT. Translating it yields CASRPLEGGNTGELFF.

On this clonotype: This may be a read error, as it is one base from a much larger clone. The gene calls are TRBV28 and TRBJ2-7; D is perhaps TRBD1 or TRBD2 (5 bases each). The CDR3 is 12 residues long. Trimming removed 2 bases from V and 6 bases from J, with 8 bases in between. The germline V gene has CDR1 MDHEN and CDR2 SYDVKM. The CDR3 nucleotides read TGTGCCAGCAGTTTACCGGGGCGCGAGCAGTACTTC. This gives the protein CASSLPGREQYF.

V and J are TRBV6-1 and TRBJ1-3, with D possibly TRBD1 on 5 matching bases. Trimming stripped 5 bases from V and 2 bases from J, with 19 bases between. The germline gives CDR1 MNHNS, CDR2 SASEGT. The CDR3 spans 17 residues. The chain's CDR3 is CASSPIAGSSTGNTIYF. The CDR3 region has the DNA TGTGCCAGCAGTCCCATCGCAGGGTCTTCTACTGGAAACACCATATATTTT.

This clonotype was seen many times. The chain combines TRBV7-2 with TRBJ2-5; 9 bases are shared with TRBD2. Per germline, CDR1 SGHTA and CDR2 FQGNSA. J lost 11 bases, V lost 6 bases, and 7 bases had no gene match. The CDR3 spans 12 residues. CDR3 DNA sequence: TGTGCCAGCAGGGACGGACTAGCGCCTCAGTACTTC. Translated: CASRDGLAPQYF. Full variable domain (missing parts from reference TRBV7-2 and TRBJ2-5): GAGVSQSPSNKVTEKGKDVELRCDPISGHTALYWYRQSLGQGLEFLIYFQGNSAPDKSGLPSDRFSAERTGGSVSTLTIQRTQQEDSAVYLCASRDGLAPQYFGPGTRLLVL.

This clonotype was detected many times. DNA for the CDR3: TGTGCCAGCAGCTTGGTTCTAGCGGGAGGGCCCGGGGAGACCCAGTACTTC. The encoded protein is CASSLVLAGGPGETQYF. The chain employs TRBV5-5 and TRBJ2-5, with 12 positions matching TRBD2. The CDR3 is 17 residues long. Unmatched junction bases numbered 8, after V lost 0 bases and J lost 5 bases. The germline gives CDR1 SGHKS, CDR2 YYEKEE (reference sequence).

V and J are TRBV9 and TRBJ1-6; D is unresolved. The CDR3 length is 16 residues. V was pared by 4 bases and J by 7 bases, with 18 bases between. Germline V gene data show CDR1 as SGDLS and CDR2 as YYNGEE. CDR3 sequence reads: CASSTHPGGSNSPLHF. In nucleotides, the CDR3 is TGTGCCAGCAGCACCCACCCCGGAGGGTCGAATTCACCCCTCCACTTT.

To note about this clonotype: The germline gene is not matched at one end of the junction; a read error may be the cause. The chain uses TRBV7-2 and TRBJ2-7; weak D call: TRBD2 (5 bases). CDR3 length: 15 residues. The germline gives CDR1 SGHTA, CDR2 FQGNSA. The CDR3 is CASSYLERNSCEQYF. CDR3 DNA sequence: TGTGCCAGCAGCTATCTAGAGCGGAACTCCTGCGAGCAGTACTTC.

This clonotype appeared many times. This sequence joins TRBV12-3 or TRBV12-4 and TRBJ1-1; D remains ambiguous. CDR3 size: 12 residues. The ends were cut back, 5 bases at V and 5 bases at J, with 9 bases in the middle. CDR3 DNA: TGTGCCAGCAGTCCCGTGGAAACTGAAGCTTTCTTT. It encodes CASSPVETEAFF.

This clonotype was counted only a few times. This chain's CDR3 is CASSDGLDQQYF. The CDR3 DNA is TGTGCCAGCAGCGACGGACTAGACCAGCAGTACTTC. The chain combines TRBV9 with TRBJ2-7, with 7 bases matching TRBD2. The junction had 5 bases not matched to a gene; V was cut back by 3 bases and J by 8 bases. Germline V gene data show CDR1 as SGDLS and CDR2 as YYNGEE. The length of the CDR3 is 12 residues.